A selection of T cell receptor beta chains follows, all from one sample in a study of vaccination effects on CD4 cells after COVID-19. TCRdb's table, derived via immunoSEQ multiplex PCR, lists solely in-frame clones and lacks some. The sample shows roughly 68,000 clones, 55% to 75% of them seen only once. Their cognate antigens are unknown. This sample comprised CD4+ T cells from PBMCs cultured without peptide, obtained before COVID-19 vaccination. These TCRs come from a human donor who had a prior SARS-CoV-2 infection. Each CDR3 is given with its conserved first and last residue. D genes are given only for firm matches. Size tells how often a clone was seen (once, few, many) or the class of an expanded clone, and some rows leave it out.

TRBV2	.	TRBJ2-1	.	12	CASNPRADKQFF	TGTGCCAGCAACCCCCGGGCTGATAAGCAGTTCTTC
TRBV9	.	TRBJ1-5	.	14	CASSATYGNQPQHF	TGTGCCAGCAGCGCCACTTACGGGAATCAGCCCCAGCATTTT
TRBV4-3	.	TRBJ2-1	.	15	CASSQEFLEQGRQFF	TGCGCCAGCAGCCAAGAGTTCTTGGAACAGGGTAGGCAGTTCTTC
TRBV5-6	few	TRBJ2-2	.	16	CASSWGEGRFTGELFF	TGTGCCAGCAGCTGGGGTGAGGGGCGGTTCACCGGGGAGCTGTTTTTT
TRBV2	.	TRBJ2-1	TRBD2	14	CASSELAGDNEQFF	TGTGCCAGCAGTGAACTAGCGGGGGACAATGAGCAGTTCTTC
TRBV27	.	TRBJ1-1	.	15	CASSLSRGFGTEAFF	TGTGCCAGCAGTTTATCGAGGGGGTTCGGCACTGAAGCTTTCTTT
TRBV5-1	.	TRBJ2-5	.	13	CASSPRGGETQYF	TGCGCCAGCAGCCCTAGGGGGGGTGAGACCCAGTACTTC
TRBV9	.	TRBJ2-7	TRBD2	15	CASSVGGGLAGAQYF	TGTGCCAGCAGCGTAGGGGGGGGACTAGCGGGAGCGCAGTACTTC
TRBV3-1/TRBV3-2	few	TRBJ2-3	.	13	CARWEASTDTQYF	TGTGCCAGGTGGGAAGCTAGCACAGATACGCAGTATTTT
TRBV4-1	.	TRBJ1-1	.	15	CASSQDLPRLLPAFF	TGCGCCAGCAGCCAAGATCTTCCCAGGCTGTTACCCGCTTTCTTT
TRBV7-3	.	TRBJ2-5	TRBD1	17	CASSANPPGTGLETQYF	TGTGCCAGCAGCGCTAACCCCCCGGGGACAGGGTTGGAGACCCAGTACTTC
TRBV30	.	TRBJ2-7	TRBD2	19	CAWSGPLGKGRESSYEQYF	TGTGCCTGGAGTGGACCTTTGGGCAAAGGGAGGGAGTCCTCCTACGAGCAGTACTTC
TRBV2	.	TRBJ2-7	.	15	CASRSQGPSSYEQYF	TGTGCCAGCAGATCCCAGGGGCCGAGCTCCTACGAGCAGTACTTC
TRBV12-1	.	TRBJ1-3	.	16	CASSFLNPGGGNTIYF	TGTGCCAGCAGCTTTTTAAATCCAGGGGGAGGAAACACCATATATTTT
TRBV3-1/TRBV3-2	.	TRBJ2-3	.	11	CASSQADTQYF	TGTGCCAGCAGCCAAGCAGATACGCAGTATTTT
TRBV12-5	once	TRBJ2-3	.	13	CASGLSPTDTQYF	TGTGCTAGTGGTTTGAGTCCCACAGATACGCAGTATTTT
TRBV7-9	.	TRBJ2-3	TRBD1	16	CASTSLWTGVTDTQYF	TGTGCCAGCACATCCCTGTGGACAGGGGTCACAGATACGCAGTATTTT
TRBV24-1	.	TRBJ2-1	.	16	CATSDADANSYNEQFF	TGTGCCACCAGTGATGCAGACGCGAACTCCTACAATGAGCAGTTCTTC
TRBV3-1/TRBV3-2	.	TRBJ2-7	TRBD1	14	CASSQAQGDNEQYF	TGTGCCAGCAGCCAAGCACAGGGGGACAACGAGCAGTACTTC
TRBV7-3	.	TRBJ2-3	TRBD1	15	CASSRGTGGSDTQYF	TGTGCCAGCAGCCGTGGTACAGGGGGTTCAGATACGCAGTATTTT
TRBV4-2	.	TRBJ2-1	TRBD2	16	CASSQDPGLAGVEQFF	TGTGCCAGCAGCCAAGATCCCGGACTAGCGGGAGTTGAGCAGTTCTTC
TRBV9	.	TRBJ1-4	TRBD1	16	CASSGGQGLANEKLFF	TGTGCCAGCAGCGGGGGACAGGGGCTAGCTAATGAAAAACTGTTTTTT